One and the same sample provided the 21 T cell receptor beta chains below, sequenced in a study of cytomegalovirus exposure and HLA in healthy donors. The study ran its PCR with 60 Vbeta and 13 Jbeta primers. TCRdb's table, derived via immunoSEQ multiplex PCR, lists solely in-frame clones and lacks some. The table has about 130,000 clones, around 63% seen once; the top ten hold approximately 1.6%. The sample consisted of PBMCs. Receptors originate from a human donor in good health.

This clone was recorded a few times. The chain has TRBV27 and TRBJ2-3, with 7 bases aligning to TRBD1. J was trimmed by 1 base and V by 3 bases; bases with no gene match: 1. Germline loops: CDR1 MNHEY, CDR2 SMNVEV (reference sequence). The CDR3 runs to 14 residues. DNA for the CDR3: TGTGCCAGCAGTTTCGGACAGGGCACAGATACGCAGTATTTT. Amino acid sequence: CASSFGQGTDTQYF.

This rearrangement joins TRBV7-3 to TRBJ2-2, with 10 bases identical to TRBD1. The CDR3 is made up of 17 amino acids. V gave up 5 bases and J gave up 3 bases; unmatched junction bases: 9. The germline CDR1 and CDR2 sequences are SGHTA and FQGTGA. The DNA of the CDR3 is TGTGCCAGCAGCCATTCTCCCGGGACAGGGGACACCGGGGAGCTGTTTTTT. Amino acids: CASSHSPGTGDTGELFF.

The chain combines TRBV27 with TRBJ2-5; possibly TRBD1 for D (6 bases). The CDR3 has 13 residues. The germline gives CDR1 MNHEY, CDR2 SMNVEV (reference sequence). The germline V and J ends were trimmed by 4 bases and 4 bases, with 10 bases remaining between them. In nucleotides, the CDR3 is TGTGCCAGCAGTTATGCAGGGGCAGAGACCCAGTACTTC. Amino acid sequence: CASSYAGAETQYF.

This chain joins TRBV9 and TRBJ2-3; D gene uncertain. Trimming stripped 2 bases from V and 2 bases from J, with 3 bases between. Germline V gene data show CDR1 as SGDLS and CDR2 as YYNGEE. This CDR3 spans 12 amino acids. Here the CDR3 reads CASSVYTDTQYF. The CDR3 DNA is TGTGCCAGCAGCGTCTACACAGATACGCAGTATTTT.

The chain couples TRBV6-5 to TRBJ2-3, with a weak D call TRBD2 (6 bases). Per the germline V gene, CDR1 is MNHEY and CDR2 is SVGAGI. The V end lost 8 bases, the J end lost 2 bases, and 11 bases lay between the germline ends. CDR3 length: 13 amino acids. CDR3 in DNA: TGTGCCAGCCGGGGAGGACACACAGATACGCAGTATTTT. It encodes CASRGGHTDTQYF.

Only one count was recorded for this clone. For the CDR3, the DNA is TGTGCCACCAGCCTCCGGACATTTACCGGTGAAAAACTGTTTTTT. As protein: CATSLRTFTGEKLFF. The chain uses TRBV15 and TRBJ1-4, with D tentatively TRBD1 (5 bases). V was clipped by 5 bases and J by 7 bases, with 17 bases between them. CDR1 and CDR2 (germline): LNHNV, YYDKDF (reference sequence). The CDR3 is 15 residues long.

V gene TRBV10-3 combines with J gene TRBJ1-5, with 7 bases that match TRBD1. Per the germline V gene, CDR1 is ENHRY and CDR2 is SYGVKD. The CDR3 has 15 residues. Losses at the gene ends were 0 bases for V and 2 bases for J; bases not matched to a gene: 1. CDR3 residues: CAISESDRGNQPQHF. The CDR3 DNA follows: TGTGCCATCAGTGAGTCAGACAGGGGCAATCAGCCCCAGCATTTT.

The genes are TRBV9 and TRBJ2-1; a possible D gene is TRBD2 (6 bases). Between the trimmed V and J ends, which lost 2 bases and 5 bases, there was a span of 8 bases. This CDR3 contains 13 residues. Germline CDR1 SGDLS, CDR2 YYNGEE. In DNA form, the CDR3 reads TGTGCCAGCAGCGTCGGAGGGGACAATGAGCAGTTCTTC. Translating it yields CASSVGGDNEQFF. The variable domain in full, completed from reference TRBV9 and TRBJ2-1, reads DSGVTQTPKHLITATGQRVTLRCSPRSGDLSVYWYQQSLDQGLQFLIQYYNGEERAKGNILERFSAQQFPDLHSELNLSSLELGDSALYFCASSVGGDNEQFFGPGTRLTVL.

V is TRBV5-1 and J is TRBJ2-5; the D gene is possibly TRBD2 (6 bases). V was trimmed by 0 bases and J by 3 bases, leaving 9 bases between them. The CDR3 has 14 residues. The V gene's germline CDR1 is SGHRS and CDR2 YFSETQ. Here the CDR3 reads CASSLGTGEETQYF. The CDR3 DNA follows: TGCGCCAGCAGCTTGGGGACGGGAGAAGAGACCCAGTACTTC.

The CDR3 DNA reads TGTGCCAGCAGCTCACCAGGGGGCTATGGCTACACCTTC. Protein: CASSSPGGYGYTF. V and J are TRBV5-5 and TRBJ1-2; 7 nucleotides align to TRBD1. The CDR3 runs to 13 residues. V was clipped by 3 bases and J by 4 bases; unmatched bases: 3. CDR1 is SGHKS, CDR2 YYEKEE, per germline (reference sequence).

This clone was observed a single time. The chain links TRBV6-5 to TRBJ2-7; 8 nucleotides match TRBD1. V lost 0 bases to trimming and J lost 5 bases; unmatched junction nucleotides: 3. Germline values: CDR1 MNHEY, CDR2 SVGAGI. The CDR3 is 14 residues long. CDR3 loop: CASSYSQGADEQYF. CDR3 in DNA: TGTGCCAGCAGTTACTCGCAGGGGGCTGACGAGCAGTACTTC.

The genes are TRBV7-9 and TRBJ2-3; TRBD2 matches 8 bases. V trimming: 1 base; J trimming: 8 bases; junction bases outside the gene matches: 8. The CDR3 sequence is 15 residues long. Looked up from germline, CDR1 is SEHNR and CDR2 is FQNEAQ (reference sequence). The CDR3 DNA reads TGTGCCAGCAGCTTAGGGGGGGTAGCGGGAACTACGCAGTATTTT. It is translated as CASSLGGVAGTTQYF.

The chain joins TRBV19 to TRBJ2-7; no firm D call. Looked up from germline, CDR1 is LNHDA and CDR2 is SQIVND (reference sequence). The length of the CDR3 is 14 residues. V was pared by 1 base and J by 6 bases, with 13 bases between. The CDR3, as DNA: TGTGCCAGTAGTATAGCCGCGCTCTCGGGCGAGCAGTACTTC. Protein: CASSIAALSGEQYF.

The gene calls are TRBV6-1 and TRBJ2-7; D gene unclear. Germline values: CDR1 MNHNS, CDR2 SASEGT. Trimming left V 4 bases short and J 0 bases short, with 7 bases between. The CDR3 has 13 amino acids. The CDR3, as DNA: TGTGCCAGCAGTGGACGGAGCTCCTACGAGCAGTACTTC. Translation gives CASSGRSSYEQYF.

This rearrangement joins TRBV5-4 to TRBJ2-1; perhaps TRBD1 as D (5 bases). There are 12 residues in the CDR3. Germline CDR1 is SGHNT and CDR2 is YYREEE (reference sequence). V was pared by 1 base and J by 7 bases, with 6 bases between. The CDR3 protein is CASSLYRNEQFF. The CDR3 DNA is TGTGCCAGCAGCTTGTACAGGAATGAGCAGTTCTTC.

This clone was seen only a few times. The chain has TRBV2 and TRBJ2-7; possibly TRBD2 for D (5 bases). The CDR3 consists of 13 residues. With 10 bases removed from V and 1 base from J, the gap between germline ends came to 14 bases. Per the germline V gene, CDR1 is SNHLY and CDR2 is FYNNEI. The CDR3 spells CATREGLSYEQYF. The CDR3, as DNA: TGTGCCACCAGAGAGGGCCTATCCTACGAGCAGTACTTC.

The chain recombines TRBV19 with TRBJ2-7; TRBD2 agrees at 7 bases. Per germline, CDR1 LNHDA and CDR2 SQIVND (reference sequence). V gave up 0 bases and J gave up 2 bases; unmatched junction bases: 10. This CDR3 has 17 residues. The CDR3 region has the DNA TGTGCCAGTAGTATAGATACCGACGGACTAGGGGCCTACGAGCAGTACTTC. Its protein is CASSIDTDGLGAYEQYF.

The chain couples TRBV28 to TRBJ1-5, with TRBD1 matching over 10 bases. This CDR3 contains 15 residues. Germline CDR1 reads MDHEN; CDR2 reads SYDVKM. Losses at the gene ends were 5 bases for V and 8 bases for J; bases not matched to a gene: 9. CDR3 in DNA: TGTGCCAGCAGTACGGGGACAGGGGTTCTGAAGCCCCAGCATTTT. It translates to CASSTGTGVLKPQHF.

This sequence joins TRBV5-1 and TRBJ2-2, with D possibly TRBD1 on 6 matching bases. V was clipped by 2 bases and J by 6 bases, with 14 bases between them. CDR3 size: 15 residues. CDR1 is SGHRS and CDR2 is YFSETQ in the germline V gene. The CDR3 is CASSFTGTLPGELFF. The CDR3 DNA is TGCGCCAGCAGCTTCACCGGGACACTTCCCGGGGAGCTGTTTTTT.

V is TRBV18 and J is TRBJ2-1, with 9 bases matching TRBD2. Unmatched junction bases numbered 4, after V lost 0 bases and J lost 4 bases. CDR3 length: 16 residues. In germline, CDR1 is KGHSH, CDR2 LQKENI. CDR3 region: CASSPPALAGYNEQFF. The CDR3 bases are TGTGCCAGCTCACCACCGGCGCTAGCGGGGTACAATGAGCAGTTCTTC.

The chain combines TRBV10-3 with TRBJ2-1; the match to TRBD2 covers 11 bases. Trimming took 7 bases from V and 4 from J; bases not matched to a gene: 6. This CDR3 comprises 15 residues. Per the germline V gene, CDR1 is ENHRY and CDR2 is SYGVKD. CDR3 in amino acids: CAITPGTSGYNEQFF. The CDR3, as DNA: TGTGCCATCACCCCTGGGACTAGCGGATACAATGAGCAGTTCTTC.